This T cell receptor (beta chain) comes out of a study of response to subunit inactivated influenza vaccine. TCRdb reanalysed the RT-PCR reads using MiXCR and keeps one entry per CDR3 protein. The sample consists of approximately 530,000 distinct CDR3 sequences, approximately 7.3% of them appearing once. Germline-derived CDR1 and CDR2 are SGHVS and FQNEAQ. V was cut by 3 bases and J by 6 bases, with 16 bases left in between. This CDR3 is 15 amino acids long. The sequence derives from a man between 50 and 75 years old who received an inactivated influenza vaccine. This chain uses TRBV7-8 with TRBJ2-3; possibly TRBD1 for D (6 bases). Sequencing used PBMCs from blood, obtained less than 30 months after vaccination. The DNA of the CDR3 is TGTGCCAGCAGCTTTACAGGGCGAGGCTTGGATACGCAGTATTTT. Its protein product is CASSFTGRGLDTQYF.